The rows below give T cell receptor beta chains drawn from one sample of a study of blood T cells in healthy people across ages. TCRdb reanalysed the 5' RACE reads using MiXCR and keeps one entry per CDR3 protein. This sample yields hundreds of thousands of distinct CDR3 sequences, of which roughly 32% are seen a single time; approximately 15% belongs to the top ten. The specimen sequenced was blood. The receptors shown here come from an elderly woman in good health. The CDR3 runs from the conserved cysteine through the conserved F or W. The order of the fields is J gene, V gene, clone size, D gene, CDR3 DNA, CDR3 protein. A D gene is named only where the DNA matches it firmly. Size is omitted from some rows. Given values are once, few, many or a class for expanded clones.

J gene: TRBJ2-7; V gene: TRBV29-1; clone size: once; D gene: NA; CDR3 DNA: TGCAGCGTTGAAGATCTGCAGGGCCAGAGCCCCTACGAGCAGTACTTC; CDR3 protein: CSVEDLQGQSPYEQYF
J gene: TRBJ1-2; V gene: TRBV30; clone size: few; D gene: TRBD1; CDR3 DNA: TGTGCCGAAGCTAAAAGGACAGGGGGCTACTCCGGCTACACCTTC; CDR3 protein: CAEAKRTGGYSGYTF
J gene: TRBJ2-1; V gene: TRBV9; clone size: many; D gene: NA; CDR3 DNA: TGTGCCAGCAGCCCTAACAACAGGGGAGGAAGGAATGAGCAGTTCTTC; CDR3 protein: CASSPNNRGGRNEQFF
J gene: TRBJ1-4; V gene: TRBV5-1; clone size: NA; D gene: NA; CDR3 DNA: TGCGCCAGCTCAACAACTAATGAAAAACTGTTTTTT; CDR3 protein: CASSTTNEKLFF
J gene: TRBJ1-5; V gene: TRBV20-1; clone size: NA; D gene: TRBD1; CDR3 DNA: TGCACTGCTAGGGGGACAGTCAATCAGCCCCAGCATTTT; CDR3 protein: CTARGTVNQPQHF
J gene: TRBJ2-3; V gene: TRBV12-3/TRBV12-4; clone size: NA; D gene: NA; CDR3 DNA: TGTACCAGCAGTCCAAGCGGGTACAGCACAGATACGCAGTATTTT; CDR3 protein: CTSSPSGYSTDTQYF
J gene: TRBJ1-6; V gene: TRBV19; clone size: many; D gene: TRBD1; CDR3 DNA: TGTGCCAGTAGTACGAGAAGCCCGGGACAGGGGAGGACCTATAATTCACCCCTCCACTTT; CDR3 protein: CASSTRSPGQGRTYNSPLHF
J gene: TRBJ2-7; V gene: TRBV7-9; clone size: many; D gene: NA; CDR3 DNA: TGCGCCAGCAGCTTGGCTGGCAGGCCTTACGAGCAGTACTTC; CDR3 protein: CASSLAGRPYEQYF
J gene: TRBJ2-1; V gene: TRBV28; clone size: NA; D gene: TRBD2; CDR3 DNA: TGTGCCGGCAGAGGACTAGCGGGGGGCGTTTACAATGAGCAGTTCTTC; CDR3 protein: CAGRGLAGGVYNEQFF
J gene: TRBJ2-5; V gene: TRBV6-5; clone size: NA; D gene: NA; CDR3 DNA: TGTGCCAGCCGGTCCGGAGGGGGTGAAGAGACCCAGTACTTC; CDR3 protein: CASRSGGGEETQYF